This T cell receptor beta chain derives from a study of cytomegalovirus exposure and HLA in healthy donors. Background on the study: Across a few hundred genotyped donors, approximately 81% landed in the Caucasian-associated ancestry cluster. Study-wide results and limits: V segments that were indistinguishable, TRBV6-2 and TRBV6-3 among them, were omitted from analysis.

V shed 2 bases, J shed 6 bases, and the junction held 6 bases outside the gene matches. The CDR3 length is 15 residues. Per the germline V gene, CDR1 is MDHEN and CDR2 is SYDVKM. The PCR contained 60 Vbeta and 13 Jbeta primers. Only in-frame clones appear in the TCRdb table, and some are missing; sequencing was by immunoSEQ multiplex PCR. The table shows about 70,000 clones, with almost 80% occurring only once. To note about this clone: Its antigen is as yet unknown.

The sequenced sample was PBMCs. The rearrangement links TRBV28 to TRBJ2-7, with TRBD1 matching over 11 bases. This receptor was obtained from a girl between 10 and 17 years old in good health and CMV-seropositive. CDR3 nucleotides: TGTGCCAGCAGTTTAGCCGGGACAGGGGGGCGCGAGCAGTACTTC. Its protein is CASSLAGTGGREQYF.